What follows are 17 T cell receptor beta chains derived from one specimen sequenced in a study of T cells after yellow fever vaccination. TCRdb re-called the 5' RACE reads with MiXCR, one entry per CDR3 protein. The sample gives about 96,000 distinct CDR3 sequences, about 8.4% of which show up once; around a sixth is in the top ten. The sequences come from CD8+ T cells not binding an NS4B(214-222) dextramer, sorted from PBMCs, collected less than 16 days after the first yellow fever vaccination. Every receptor here comes from a man younger than 35 who received the YFV17D yellow fever vaccine.

Ten or more counts support this clonotype. This chain connects TRBV7-2 to TRBJ2-1, with D maybe TRBD2 (5 bases). This CDR3 has 15 amino acids. Germline values: CDR1 SGHTA, CDR2 FQGNSA. The V end lost 0 bases, the J end lost 0 bases, and 6 bases lay between the germline ends. The CDR3 region is CASSLAGSSYNEQFF. CDR3 DNA: TGTGCCAGCAGCTTAGCGGGGAGCTCCTACAATGAGCAGTTCTTC.

This clonotype has a handful of counts. This chain connects TRBV3-1 to TRBJ2-7; a possible D gene is TRBD2 (6 bases). Germline V gene lookup returns CDR1 LGHDT and CDR2 YNNKEL (reference sequence). The V gene lost 4 bases and the J gene lost 0 bases, with 13 bases spanning the gap. CDR3 length equals 15 residues. CDR3 nucleotide sequence: TGTGCCAGCAGCCCGGGAGTTCGTGGCTCCTACGAGCAGTACTTC. Amino acids: CASSPGVRGSYEQYF.

The chain couples TRBV4-3 to TRBJ2-7, with a tentative D call TRBD1 (6 bases). Trimming took off 1 base at V and 9 bases at J, with 19 bases between the two ends. CDR1 is LGHNA, CDR2 YSLEER, per germline. The CDR3 is made up of 15 amino acids. In DNA form, the CDR3 reads TGCGCCAGCAGCCAAGTGGCAGGGGCTTGGGTTGGGCAGTACTTC. Its protein product is CASSQVAGAWVGQYF.

This clonotype was observed at least ten times. V and J are TRBV6-5 and TRBJ2-7, with D perhaps matching TRBD2 (5 bases). Germline loops: CDR1 MNHEY, CDR2 SVGAGI. This CDR3 comprises 14 residues. Trimming removed 2 bases at V and 7 bases at J, with 15 bases between. The CDR3: CASSYRHDEGEQYF. CDR3 sequence (DNA): TGTGCCAGCAGTTACCGACACGACGAGGGAGAGCAGTACTTC.

This clonotype appeared a few times. This CDR3 reads CASSNERGPWSSYNEQFF. CDR3 nucleotides: TGTGCCAGCAGTAATGAGCGGGGGCCCTGGAGCTCCTACAATGAGCAGTTCTTC. The V gene is TRBV6-5, the J gene TRBJ2-1, with 8 bases aligning to TRBD2. This CDR3 has 18 residues. With 5 bases clipped from V and 0 bases from J, the junction kept 12 bases outside the gene matches. Germline CDR1 is MNHEY and CDR2 is SVGAGI.

CDR3 DNA: TGCAGTGCTAGAGCCGAGGACTGGTTAGTGGAGCTGTTTTTT. Translating gives CSARAEDWLVELFF. The genes are TRBV20-1 and TRBJ2-2; tentatively, D is TRBD2 (5 bases). CDR3 length equals 14 residues. The V gene lost 1 base and the J gene lost 10 bases, with 16 bases spanning the gap. Germline V gene sequence: CDR1 DFQATT, CDR2 SNEGSKA (reference sequence).

This clonotype was picked up many times. V and J are TRBV11-2 and TRBJ2-1; D ambiguous. V dropped 2 bases and J dropped 8 bases, with 4 bases sitting between them. This CDR3 is built from 11 residues. CDR1 is SGHAT and CDR2 is FQNNGV in the germline V gene. CDR3 protein: CASSLTHEQFF. The CDR3 region has the DNA TGTGCCAGCAGCTTAACCCATGAGCAGTTCTTC.

The chain uses TRBV27 and TRBJ2-7; D gene uncertain. The CDR3 extends over 14 amino acids. Trimming took off 2 bases at V and 0 bases at J, with 8 bases between the two ends. In germline, CDR1 is MNHEY, CDR2 SMNVEV (reference sequence). The CDR3 sequence: CASSLRVYSYEQYF. The CDR3 coding sequence is TGTGCCAGCAGTTTAAGGGTCTACTCCTACGAGCAGTACTTC.

V and J are TRBV5-5 and TRBJ1-5; D gene uncertain. The CDR3 spans 16 residues. Between the trimmed V and J ends, which lost 0 bases and 1 base, there was a span of 11 bases. The germline gives CDR1 SGHKS, CDR2 YYEKEE (reference sequence). The CDR3, as DNA: TGTGCCAGCAGCTTGGCGGGCACAGAAAGCAATCAGCCCCAGCATTTT. It translates to CASSLAGTESNQPQHF. The variable domain in full, completed from reference TRBV5-5 and TRBJ1-5, reads DAGVTQSPTHLIKTRGQQVTLRCSPISGHKSVSWYQQVLGQGPQFIFQYYEKEERGRGNFPDRFSARQFPNYSSELNVNALLLGDSALYLCASSLAGTESNQPQHFGDGTRLSIL.

V is TRBV6-1 and J is TRBJ2-6, with D unclear. The V end was cut by 8 bases, the J end by 1 base, with 9 bases between. The CDR3 consists of 14 residues. CDR1 and CDR2 (germline): MNHNS, SASEGT. The CDR3 DNA sequence: TGTGCCAGCGGCCTCTGGTCTGGGGCCAACGTCCTGACTTTC. It yields the protein CASGLWSGANVLTF.

CDR3 in amino acids: CASSQAYRDSYEQYF. Written as DNA, the CDR3 is TGTGCCAGCAGCCAAGCTTACAGGGATTCCTACGAGCAGTACTTC. The V call is TRBV4-2, the J call TRBJ2-7; possibly TRBD1 for D (6 bases). The CDR3 loop spans 15 amino acids. Germline CDR1 reads LGHNA; CDR2 reads YNFKEQ. V was trimmed by 1 base and J by 1 base, leaving 11 bases between them.

The genes are TRBV27 and TRBJ2-7; the D gene is possibly TRBD2 (6 bases). From germline, CDR1 is MNHEY and CDR2 SMNVEV (reference sequence). There are 11 residues in the CDR3. Trimming cost V 11 bases and J 0 bases, with 8 bases left between them. The CDR3 is CAGGTSYEQYF. CDR3 in DNA: TGTGCCGGCGGGACCTCCTACGAGCAGTACTTC.

The chain couples TRBV3-1 to TRBJ2-5; possibly TRBD1 for D (5 bases). CDR3 size: 15 residues. The V end was cut by 1 base, the J end by 4 bases, with 13 bases between. Germline lookup yields CDR1 LGHDT and CDR2 YNNKEL (reference sequence). The CDR3 nucleotides read TGTGCCAGCAGCCAAGGTGGCCAAAGGGGAGAGACCCAGTACTTC. Residues: CASSQGGQRGETQYF.

The V call is TRBV5-1, the J call TRBJ2-1; D perhaps matches TRBD2 (5 bases). Trimming left V 4 bases short and J 8 bases short, with 10 bases between. This CDR3 is built from 12 residues. CDR1 SGHRS and CDR2 YFSETQ come from the germline V gene. The CDR3, as DNA: TGCGCCAGCAGCGCCGGGCGGGATGAGCAGTTCTTC. Translation gives CASSAGRDEQFF.

This clonotype was observed a few times. The CDR3 DNA reads TGCAGCGTGGGACAGGGGAGTGCAGATACGCAGTATTTT. Amino acid sequence: CSVGQGSADTQYF. This chain joins TRBV29-1 and TRBJ2-3; 10 bases match TRBD1. Germline trimming cut 6 bases from V and 4 bases from J; bases unmatched to any gene: 4. Germline-derived CDR1 and CDR2 are SQVTM and ANQGSEA. This CDR3 has 13 amino acids.

This clonotype showed up just a few times. This chain links TRBV7-3 with TRBJ2-3; D is perhaps TRBD2 (6 bases). Per the germline V gene, CDR1 is SGHTA and CDR2 is FQGTGA. Trimming stripped 2 bases from V and 0 bases from J, with 15 bases between. This CDR3 is 17 amino acids long. The DNA for the CDR3 is TGTGCCAGCAGCTTAGGCGCGGGGCCACCTAGCACAGATACGCAGTATTTT. Translation gives CASSLGAGPPSTDTQYF.

This clonotype was observed a handful of times. The rearrangement links TRBV3-1 to TRBJ2-3, with a possible D match to TRBD2 (6 bases). CDR1 is LGHDT, CDR2 YNNKEL, per germline (reference sequence). V lost 3 bases and J lost 2, with 12 bases in between. CDR3 length equals 15 residues. The CDR3 bases are TGTGCCAGCAGCCACGAGCGGGCCACCACAGATACGCAGTATTTT. Translating gives CASSHERATTDTQYF.